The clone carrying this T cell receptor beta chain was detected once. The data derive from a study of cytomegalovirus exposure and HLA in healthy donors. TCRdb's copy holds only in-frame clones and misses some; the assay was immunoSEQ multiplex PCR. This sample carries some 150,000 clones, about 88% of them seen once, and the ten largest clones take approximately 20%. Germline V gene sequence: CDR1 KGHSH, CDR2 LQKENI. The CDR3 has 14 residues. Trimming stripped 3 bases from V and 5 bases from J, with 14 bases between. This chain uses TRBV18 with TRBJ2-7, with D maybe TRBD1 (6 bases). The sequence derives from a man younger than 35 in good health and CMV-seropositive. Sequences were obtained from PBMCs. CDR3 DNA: TGTGCCAGCTCACCGGGAACAGGGTGGCACGAGCAGTACTTC. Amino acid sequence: CASSPGTGWHEQYF.